Shown below are 2 T cell receptor beta chains from a single sample sequenced in a study of blood T cells in healthy people across ages. Using a J-beta primer mix together with a sample-barcoded 5' primer, a second PCR was run for about 6 to 11 cycles. TCRdb analysed the 5' RACE reads with MiXCR anew, one entry per CDR3 protein. This table has about a million distinct CDR3 sequences, 51% appearing once. Material: blood. The receptors shown here come from a woman aged 60 to 75 in good health.

This clonotype was seen a handful of times. The chain uses TRBV4-2 and TRBJ2-5, with D hard to call. This CDR3 is built from 14 residues. CDR1 and CDR2 from the germline V gene are LGHNA and YNFKEQ. Trimming shortened V by 1 base and J by 11 bases, and 17 bases separated the two germline ends. DNA of the CDR3: TGTGCCAGCAGCCAAGCGTCTTTGTACGAAGAGCAGTACTTC. It specifies CASSQASLYEEQYF.

The chain has TRBV4-1 and TRBJ2-1; 14 nucleotides agree with TRBD2. The V gene's germline CDR1 is MGHRA and CDR2 YSYEKL. V trimming: 1 base; J trimming: 0 bases; junction bases outside the gene matches: 2. CDR3 size: 18 residues. This chain's CDR3 is CASSQGLAGGSSYNEQFF. In nucleotides, the CDR3 is TGCGCCAGCAGCCAAGGACTAGCGGGAGGGAGCTCCTACAATGAGCAGTTCTTC.